The rows below give T cell receptor beta chains drawn from one sample of a study of blood T cell repertoires in COVID-19. This table comes from immunoSEQ multiplex PCR, and its TCRdb copy is limited to in-frame clones, with some not included. The data hold about 430,000 clones, with around 90% observed a single time. Material for sequencing was peripheral blood. The receptors here all came from a man younger than 35 with COVID-19, enrolled during active disease. CDR3s include the opening cysteine and the closing phenylalanine or tryptophan. A D gene is named only where the DNA matches it firmly. The size entry is marked missing in some rows and otherwise reads once, few, many or a size class.

D,V,size,J,CDR3,DNA
NA,TRBV19,NA,TRBJ1-4,CASSPPGWGEKLFF,TGTGCCAGTAGCCCCCCAGGGTGGGGTGAAAAACTGTTTTTT
TRBD1,TRBV18,NA,TRBJ2-1,CASSPPGTGNEQFF,TGTGCCAGCTCACCACCGGGGACAGGGAATGAGCAGTTCTTC
TRBD1,TRBV29-1,NA,TRBJ2-7,CSVIRDRGYEQYF,TGCAGCGTAATCCGGGACAGGGGCTACGAGCAGTACTTC
TRBD1,TRBV19,once,TRBJ2-1,CASSIGTESYNEQFF,TGTGCCAGTAGTATTGGGACAGAATCCTACAATGAGCAGTTCTTC
TRBD2,TRBV19,once,TRBJ2-1,CASSNSGRLRNEQFF,TGTGCCAGTTCTAATAGCGGGAGGCTAAGGAATGAGCAGTTCTTC
TRBD2,TRBV4-1,NA,TRBJ2-7,CAIRQGPGCASGINPSEQYF,TGCGCCATCCGCCAGGGGCCAGGGTGTGCTAGCGGGATAAACCCCTCCGAGCAGTACTTC
NA,TRBV4-1,NA,TRBJ1-4,CASSQDRVSRSNEKLFF,TGCGCCAGCAGCCAAGATCGGGTCAGCAGAAGTAATGAAAAACTGTTTTTT
TRBD1,TRBV27,NA,TRBJ2-7,CASSVTGGAYEQYF,TGTGCCAGCAGTGTTACAGGGGGCGCCTACGAGCAGTACTTC
NA,TRBV19,NA,TRBJ2-7,CASRIGREQYF,TGTGCCAGTAGAATTGGGCGAGAGCAGTACTTC
NA,TRBV20-1,NA,TRBJ1-1,CSAPGNTEAFF,TGCAGTGCCCCGGGAAACACTGAAGCTTTCTTT
TRBD2,TRBV27,NA,TRBJ2-7,CASSQTSGGSYEQYF,TGTGCCAGCAGTCAGACTAGCGGGGGATCCTACGAGCAGTACTTC
NA,TRBV3-1/TRBV3-2,NA,TRBJ2-1,CASSQTAGANLAEQFF,TGTGCCAGCAGCCAAACGGCGGGGGCCAACCTTGCAGAGCAGTTCTTC
TRBD1,TRBV5-5,NA,TRBJ1-5,CASSLGQTNQPQHF,TGTGCCAGCAGCCTGGGACAGACTAATCAGCCCCAGCATTTT
NA,TRBV7-2,NA,TRBJ2-7,CASSLAAPGPIEYF,TGTGCCAGCAGCTTAGCGGCCCCAGGTCCTATAGAGTACTTC
NA,TRBV5-6,NA,TRBJ2-1,CASRKTGEGYNEQFF,TGTGCCAGCAGAAAGACAGGAGAGGGTTACAATGAGCAGTTCTTC
TRBD2,TRBV6-5,NA,TRBJ2-7,CASSRTSGYEQYF,TGTGCCAGCAGTAGGACTAGCGGCTACGAGCAGTACTTC
NA,TRBV3-1/TRBV3-2,NA,TRBJ1-1,CASSQSRGGTEAFF,TGTGCCAGCAGCCAATCCCGCGGTGGCACTGAAGCTTTCTTT
NA,TRBV7-9,once,TRBJ2-6,CASSQDKASGGANVLTF,TGTGCCAGCAGCCAGGACAAAGCCAGTGGAGGGGCCAACGTCCTGACTTTC
NA,TRBV4-1,NA,TRBJ2-7,CASSQDATYEQYF,TGCGCCAGCAGCCAAGACGCGACCTACGAGCAGTACTTC
TRBD1,TRBV2,NA,TRBJ2-7,CASSDIGTGNYEQYF,TGTGCCAGCAGTGATATCGGGACAGGGAACTACGAGCAGTACTTC
NA,TRBV15,NA,TRBJ2-5,CATSRGAQGETQYF,TGTGCCACCAGCAGAGGCGCTCAGGGAGAGACCCAGTACTTC
TRBD2,TRBV15,NA,TRBJ2-3,CATSGSGGTDTQYF,TGTGCCACCAGCGGTAGCGGGGGAACAGATACGCAGTATTTT
TRBD1,TRBV12-3/TRBV12-4,NA,TRBJ1-2,CASRETGNYGYTF,TGTGCCAGCAGGGAGACAGGGAACTATGGCTACACCTTC
TRBD2,TRBV5-4,NA,TRBJ2-3,CACTNGGGADTQYF,TGTGCCTGCACTAACGGGGGGGGCGCAGATACGCAGTATTTT
NA,TRBV13,NA,TRBJ1-2,CASSRLGRGYTF,TGTGCCAGCAGCAGATTGGGGCGAGGCTACACCTTC
TRBD2,TRBV5-1,NA,TRBJ2-1,CASSLVPSGGARYNEQFF,TGCGCCAGCAGCTTGGTGCCTAGCGGGGGGGCAAGATACAATGAGCAGTTCTTC
TRBD2,TRBV5-4,NA,TRBJ2-5,CASSFNPGLAGDTETQYF,TGTGCCAGCAGCTTTAACCCGGGACTAGCGGGCGACACGGAGACCCAGTACTTC
NA,TRBV3-1/TRBV3-2,NA,TRBJ2-2,CASSSLEGELFF,TGTGCCAGCAGTAGTTTAGAGGGGGAGCTGTTTTTT
NA,TRBV5-4,NA,TRBJ1-6,CASSLEQGNSPLHF,TGTGCCAGCAGCTTGGAACAGGGAAATTCACCCCTCCACTTT
NA,TRBV29-1,NA,TRBJ1-4,CSVRGEEKLFF,TGCAGCGTTCGAGGTGAGGAAAAACTGTTTTTT
NA,TRBV3-1/TRBV3-2,NA,TRBJ1-1,CASSQDGGDEAFF,TGTGCCAGCAGCCAAGATGGCGGGGATGAAGCTTTCTTT
NA,TRBV6-5,NA,TRBJ2-1,CASRNRVFEQFF,TGTGCCAGCAGGAACAGGGTATTTGAGCAGTTCTTC
NA,TRBV6-5,NA,TRBJ2-1,CASSSPAYNEQFF,TGTGCCAGCAGCTCTCCGGCCTACAATGAGCAGTTCTTC
NA,TRBV7-9,NA,TRBJ2-2,CASSFQHDTTGELFF,TGTGCCAGCAGCTTTCAACATGACACGACCGGGGAGCTGTTTTTT
NA,TRBV13,once,TRBJ1-2,CASSWGRGGYTF,TGTGCCAGCAGCTGGGGGAGGGGTGGCTACACCTTC
NA,TRBV7-9,NA,TRBJ2-7,CASSFGSFQYF,TGTGCCAGCAGCTTTGGGAGTTTTCAGTACTTC
NA,TRBV20-1,NA,TRBJ1-2,CSASQINYGYTF,TGCAGTGCTAGTCAGATTAACTATGGCTACACCTTC
NA,TRBV6-2/TRBV6-3,NA,TRBJ2-7,CASSYQGGYEQYF,TGTGCCAGCAGTTACCAGGGAGGCTACGAGCAGTACTTC
NA,TRBV7-2,NA,TRBJ2-7,CASSLAGSGAYEQYF,TGTGCCAGCAGCTTAGCAGGTAGCGGCGCCTACGAGCAGTACTTC
NA,TRBV15,NA,TRBJ2-7,CATSLEGTYEQYF,TGTGCCACCAGCCTCGAGGGAACCTACGAGCAGTACTTC
NA,TRBV11-3,NA,TRBJ1-1,CASSLVGELTEAFF,TGTGCCAGCAGCTTAGTCGGGGAACTCACTGAAGCTTTCTTT